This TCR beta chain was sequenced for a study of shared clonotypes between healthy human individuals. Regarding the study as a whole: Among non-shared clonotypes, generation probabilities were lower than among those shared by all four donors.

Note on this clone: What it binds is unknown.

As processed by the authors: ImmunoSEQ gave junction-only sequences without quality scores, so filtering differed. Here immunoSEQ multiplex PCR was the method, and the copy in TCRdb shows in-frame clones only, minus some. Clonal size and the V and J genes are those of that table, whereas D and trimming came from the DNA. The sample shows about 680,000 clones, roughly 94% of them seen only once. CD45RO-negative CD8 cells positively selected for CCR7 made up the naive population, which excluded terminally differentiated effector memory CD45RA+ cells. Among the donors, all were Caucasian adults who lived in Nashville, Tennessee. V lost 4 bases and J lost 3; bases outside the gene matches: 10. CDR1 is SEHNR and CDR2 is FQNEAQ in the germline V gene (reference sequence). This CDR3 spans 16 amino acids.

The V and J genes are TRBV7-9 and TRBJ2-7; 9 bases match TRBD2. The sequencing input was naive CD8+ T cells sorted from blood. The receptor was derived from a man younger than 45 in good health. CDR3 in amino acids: CASSSYSSGTGYEQYF. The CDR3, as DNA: TGTGCCAGCAGCTCCTATTCTAGCGGGACTGGCTACGAGCAGTACTTC.